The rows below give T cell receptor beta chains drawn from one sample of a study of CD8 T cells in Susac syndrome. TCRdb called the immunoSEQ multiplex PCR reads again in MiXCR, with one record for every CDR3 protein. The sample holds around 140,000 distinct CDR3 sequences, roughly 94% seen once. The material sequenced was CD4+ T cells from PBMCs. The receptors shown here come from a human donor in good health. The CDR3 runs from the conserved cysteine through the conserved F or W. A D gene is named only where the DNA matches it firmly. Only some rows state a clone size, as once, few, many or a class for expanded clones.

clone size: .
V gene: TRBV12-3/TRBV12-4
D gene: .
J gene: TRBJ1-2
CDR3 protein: CASSLGSSDGEGDSPYYGYTF
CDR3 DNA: TGTGCCAGCAGTTTAGGGAGCTCGGACGGCGAAGGCGACAGTCCCTACTATGGCTACACCTTC

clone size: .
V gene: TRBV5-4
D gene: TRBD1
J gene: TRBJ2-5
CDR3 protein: CASRPGTGVQETQYF
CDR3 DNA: TGTGCCAGCAGGCCCGGGACAGGGGTTCAAGAGACCCAGTACTTC

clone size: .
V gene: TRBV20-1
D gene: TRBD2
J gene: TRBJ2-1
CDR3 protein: CSAVWGLAGVLSSYNEQFF
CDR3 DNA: TGCAGTGCTGTATGGGGCCTAGCGGGAGTTTTGTCCTCCTACAATGAGCAGTTCTTC

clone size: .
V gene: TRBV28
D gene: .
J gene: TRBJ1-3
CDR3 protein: CASSLTAAKNYGNTIYF
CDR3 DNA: TGTGCCAGCAGTTTAACGGCAGCCAAAAATTATGGAAACACCATATATTTT

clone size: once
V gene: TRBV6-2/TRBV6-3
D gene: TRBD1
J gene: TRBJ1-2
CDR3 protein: CASTGGRFDGYTF
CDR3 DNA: TGTGCCAGCACAGGGGGCAGGTTCGATGGCTACACCTTC

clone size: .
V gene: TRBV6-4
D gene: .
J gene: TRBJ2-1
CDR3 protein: CASSVTLQASPFF
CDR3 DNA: TGTGCCAGCAGTGTTACCCTCCAGGCATCCCCGTTCTTC

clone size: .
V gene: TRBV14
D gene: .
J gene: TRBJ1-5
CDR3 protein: CASSQYSNQPQHF
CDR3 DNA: TGTGCCAGCAGCCAATATAGCAATCAGCCCCAGCATTTT

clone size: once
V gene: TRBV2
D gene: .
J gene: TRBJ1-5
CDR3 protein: CASGWWRGGQPQHF
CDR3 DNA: TGTGCCAGCGGGTGGTGGAGGGGTGGACAGCCCCAGCATTTT

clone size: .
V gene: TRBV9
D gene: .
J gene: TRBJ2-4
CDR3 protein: CASSVGMSGSGRNIQYF
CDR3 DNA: TGTGCCAGCAGCGTAGGAATGAGTGGGAGCGGAAGAAACATTCAGTACTTC

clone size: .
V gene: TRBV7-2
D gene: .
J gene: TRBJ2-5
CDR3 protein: CASSPPGLGKTQYF
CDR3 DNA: TGTGCCAGCAGTCCTCCGGGATTAGGGAAGACCCAGTACTTC

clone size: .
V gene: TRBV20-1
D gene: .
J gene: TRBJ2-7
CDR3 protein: CSASSEAATYEQYF
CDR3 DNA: TGCAGTGCTAGCTCTGAAGCGGCTACCTACGAGCAGTACTTC

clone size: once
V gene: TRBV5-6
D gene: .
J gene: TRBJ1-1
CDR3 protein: CASSRLGPNTEAFF
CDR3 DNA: TGTGCCAGCAGCCGACTAGGGCCGAACACTGAAGCTTTCTTT

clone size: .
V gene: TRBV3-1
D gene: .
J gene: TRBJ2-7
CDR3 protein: CASSMREAYEQYF
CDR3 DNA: TGTGCCAGCAGCATGAGGGAGGCCTACGAGCAGTACTTC

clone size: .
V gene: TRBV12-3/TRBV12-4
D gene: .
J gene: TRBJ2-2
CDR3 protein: CASSRTMNTGELFF
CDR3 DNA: TGTGCCAGCAGCCGGACGATGAACACCGGGGAGCTGTTTTTT

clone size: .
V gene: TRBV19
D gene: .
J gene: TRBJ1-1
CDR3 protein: CASRAIDRLYTEAFF
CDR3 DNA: TGTGCCAGTAGAGCGATTGACCGACTGTACACTGAAGCTTTCTTT

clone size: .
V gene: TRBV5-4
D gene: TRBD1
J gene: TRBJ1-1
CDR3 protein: CASSQDRGLNTEAFF
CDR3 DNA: TGTGCCAGCAGCCAGGACAGGGGGCTGAACACTGAAGCTTTCTTT

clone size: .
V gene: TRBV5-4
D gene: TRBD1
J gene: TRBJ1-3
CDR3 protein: CASSRQGGVSGNTIYF
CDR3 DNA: TGTGCCAGCAGCCGACAGGGGGGAGTCTCTGGAAACACCATATATTTT

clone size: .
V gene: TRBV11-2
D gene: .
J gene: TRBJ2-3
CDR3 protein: CASSGGGRDTDTQYF
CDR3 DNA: TGTGCCAGCAGCGGCGGGGGCAGGGACACAGATACGCAGTATTTT

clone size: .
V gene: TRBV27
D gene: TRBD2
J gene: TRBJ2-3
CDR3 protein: CASSFQSTSGSTDTQYF
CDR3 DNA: TGTGCCAGCAGTTTTCAATCGACTAGCGGGAGCACAGATACGCAGTATTTT

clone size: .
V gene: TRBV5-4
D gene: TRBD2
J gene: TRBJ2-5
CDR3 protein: CASTLSIAGGRETQYF
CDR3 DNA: TGTGCCAGCACCCTTTCTATAGCGGGAGGGCGTGAGACCCAGTACTTC

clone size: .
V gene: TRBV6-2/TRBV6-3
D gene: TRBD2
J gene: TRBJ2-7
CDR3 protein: CASSYSLSSGSYEQYF
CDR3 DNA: TGTGCCAGCAGTTACTCTCTGTCTAGCGGGAGCTACGAGCAGTACTTC

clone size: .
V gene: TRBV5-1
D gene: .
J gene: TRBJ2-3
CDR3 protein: CASSFYFSTDTQYF
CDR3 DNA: TGCGCCAGCAGCTTCTATTTTAGCACAGATACGCAGTATTTT

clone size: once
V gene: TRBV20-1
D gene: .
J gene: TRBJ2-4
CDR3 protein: CSAGGGLTGNIQYF
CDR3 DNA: TGCAGTGCCGGGGGTGGATTGACGGGAAACATTCAGTACTTC

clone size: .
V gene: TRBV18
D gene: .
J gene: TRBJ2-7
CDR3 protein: CASSPLGQSYEQYF
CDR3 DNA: TGTGCCAGCTCACCACTAGGCCAGAGCTACGAGCAGTACTTC

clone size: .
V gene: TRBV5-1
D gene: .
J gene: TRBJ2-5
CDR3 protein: CASSLVWQETQYF
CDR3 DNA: TGCGCCAGCAGCTTGGTATGGCAAGAGACCCAGTACTTC

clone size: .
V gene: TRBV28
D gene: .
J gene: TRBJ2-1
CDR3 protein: CASTWGPYNEQFF
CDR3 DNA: TGTGCCAGCACGTGGGGGCCTTACAATGAGCAGTTCTTC

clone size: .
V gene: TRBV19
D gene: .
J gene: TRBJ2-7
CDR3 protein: CASTPGHPYEQYF
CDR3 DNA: TGTGCCAGTACTCCGGGACATCCGTACGAGCAGTACTTC

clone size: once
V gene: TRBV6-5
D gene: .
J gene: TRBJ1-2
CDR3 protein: CASSRSIRHPYGYTF
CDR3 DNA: TGTGCCAGCAGCAGAAGCATCAGACATCCCTATGGCTACACCTTC

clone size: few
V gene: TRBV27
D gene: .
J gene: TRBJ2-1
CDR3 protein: CASSLLAGSGNEQFF
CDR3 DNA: TGTGCCAGCAGTTTACTGGCGGGGTCCGGGAATGAGCAGTTCTTC

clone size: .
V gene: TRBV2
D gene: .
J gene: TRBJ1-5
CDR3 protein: CASSDRGRGQPQHF
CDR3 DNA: TGTGCCAGCAGTGACAGGGGCCGGGGTCAGCCCCAGCATTTT

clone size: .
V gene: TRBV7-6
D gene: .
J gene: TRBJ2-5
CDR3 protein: CASSLEGGTQYF
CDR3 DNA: TGTGCCAGCAGCTTAGAAGGCGGGACCCAGTACTTC

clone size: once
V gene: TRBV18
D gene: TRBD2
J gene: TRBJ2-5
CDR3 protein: CASSTTSGRALETQYF
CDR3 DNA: TGTGCCAGCTCAACCACTAGCGGGAGGGCCCTCGAGACCCAGTACTTC

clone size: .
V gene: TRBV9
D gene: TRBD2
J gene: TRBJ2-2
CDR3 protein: CASSPGVAGKGELFF
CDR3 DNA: TGTGCCAGCAGCCCCGGGGTAGCGGGAAAGGGGGAGCTGTTTTTT

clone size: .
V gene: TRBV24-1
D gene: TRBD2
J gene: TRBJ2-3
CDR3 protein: CATSDPKTSGYSTDTQYF
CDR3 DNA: TGTGCCACCAGTGATCCCAAGACTAGCGGGTATAGCACAGATACGCAGTATTTT

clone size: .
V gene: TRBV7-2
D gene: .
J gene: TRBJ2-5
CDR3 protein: CASSLQFRETQYF
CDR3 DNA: TGTGCCAGCAGCTTACAGTTTAGAGAGACCCAGTACTTC

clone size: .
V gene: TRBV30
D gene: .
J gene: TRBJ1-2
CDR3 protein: CAWSTRGGYGYTF
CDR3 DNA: TGTGCCTGGAGTACGCGGGGGGGATATGGCTACACCTTC

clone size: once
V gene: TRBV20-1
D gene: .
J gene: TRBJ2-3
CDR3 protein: CSARGSAVRTDTQYF
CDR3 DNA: TGCAGTGCTAGAGGGTCGGCGGTTCGCACAGATACGCAGTATTTT

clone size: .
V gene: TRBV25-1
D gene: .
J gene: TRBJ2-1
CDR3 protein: CASSDFPWSPENNEQFF
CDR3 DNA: TGTGCCAGCAGTGACTTCCCTTGGTCTCCGGAAAACAATGAGCAGTTCTTC

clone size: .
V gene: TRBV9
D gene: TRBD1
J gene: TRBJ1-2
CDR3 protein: CASSGLGQGGYGYTF
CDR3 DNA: TGTGCCAGCAGCGGCTTGGGACAGGGTGGCTATGGCTACACCTTC

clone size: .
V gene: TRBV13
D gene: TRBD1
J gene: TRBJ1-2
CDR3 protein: CASSSGQNYGYTF
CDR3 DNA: TGTGCCAGCAGCTCGGGACAGAACTATGGCTACACCTTC

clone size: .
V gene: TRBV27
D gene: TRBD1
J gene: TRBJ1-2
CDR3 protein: CASSGLDRGPEGYTF
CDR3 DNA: TGTGCCAGCAGTGGTCTGGACAGGGGGCCGGAGGGCTACACCTTC

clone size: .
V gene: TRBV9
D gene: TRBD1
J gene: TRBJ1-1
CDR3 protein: CASSATIRDRVSEAFF
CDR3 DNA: TGTGCCAGCAGCGCCACTATCCGGGACAGGGTCTCTGAAGCTTTCTTT

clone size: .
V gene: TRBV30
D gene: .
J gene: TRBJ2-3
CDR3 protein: CAWARGTSTDTQYF
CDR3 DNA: TGTGCCTGGGCCCGAGGGACTAGCACAGATACGCAGTATTTT

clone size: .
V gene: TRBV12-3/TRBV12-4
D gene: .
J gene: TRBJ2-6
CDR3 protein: CASSPWTVISGANVLTF
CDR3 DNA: TGTGCCAGCAGTCCGTGGACAGTTATTTCTGGGGCCAACGTCCTGACTTTC

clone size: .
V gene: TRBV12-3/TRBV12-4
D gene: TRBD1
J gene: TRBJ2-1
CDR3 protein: CASSAGTGPHEQFF
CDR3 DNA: TGTGCCAGCAGTGCCGGGACAGGGCCGCATGAGCAGTTCTTC

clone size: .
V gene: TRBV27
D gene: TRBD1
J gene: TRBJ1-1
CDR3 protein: CASSDRGNTEAFF
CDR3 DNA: TGTGCCAGCAGCGACAGGGGGAACACTGAAGCTTTCTTT

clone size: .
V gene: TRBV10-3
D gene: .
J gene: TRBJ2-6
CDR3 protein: CASNSGANVLTF
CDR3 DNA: TGTGCCAGCAACTCTGGGGCCAACGTCCTGACTTTC

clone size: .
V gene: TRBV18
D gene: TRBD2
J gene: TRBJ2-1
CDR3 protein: CASSLTGGTRNNEQFF
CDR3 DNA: TGTGCCAGCTCCTTGACGGGGGGGACAAGGAACAATGAGCAGTTCTTC

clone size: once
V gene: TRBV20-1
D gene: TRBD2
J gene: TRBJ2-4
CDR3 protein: CSASSSGDIQYF
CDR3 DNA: TGCAGTGCTAGTTCCAGCGGGGACATTCAGTACTTC

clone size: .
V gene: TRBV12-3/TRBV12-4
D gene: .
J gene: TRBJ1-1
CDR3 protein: CASSLQETEAFF
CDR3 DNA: TGTGCCAGCAGTTTACAGGAAACTGAAGCTTTCTTT

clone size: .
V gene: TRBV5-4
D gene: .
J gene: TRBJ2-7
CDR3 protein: CASSLALAEPQYF
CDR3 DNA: TGTGCCAGCAGCTTGGCCCTAGCCGAACCGCAGTACTTC